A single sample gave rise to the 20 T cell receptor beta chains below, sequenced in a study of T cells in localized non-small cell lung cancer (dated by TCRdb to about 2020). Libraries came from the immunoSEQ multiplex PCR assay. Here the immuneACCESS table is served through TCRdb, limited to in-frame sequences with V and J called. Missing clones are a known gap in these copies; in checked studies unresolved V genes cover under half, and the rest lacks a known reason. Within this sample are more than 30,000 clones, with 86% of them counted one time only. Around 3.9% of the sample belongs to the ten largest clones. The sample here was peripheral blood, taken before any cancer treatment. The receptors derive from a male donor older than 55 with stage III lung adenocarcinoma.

The CDR3 DNA follows: TGCGCCAGCAGCTCTGGGGCGGCTAAAGAGACCCAGTACTTC. Amino acid sequence: CASSSGAAKETQYF. The chain employs TRBV5-1 and TRBJ2-5; D might be TRBD1 (5 bases). The CDR3 extends over 14 amino acids. The germline V gene has CDR1 SGHRS and CDR2 YFSETQ. Trimming pared 3 bases from V and 3 bases from J, leaving 12 bases between.

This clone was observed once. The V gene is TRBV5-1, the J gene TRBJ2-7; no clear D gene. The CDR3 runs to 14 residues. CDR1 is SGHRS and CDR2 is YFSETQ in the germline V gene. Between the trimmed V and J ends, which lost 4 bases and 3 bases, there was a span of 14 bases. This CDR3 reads CASSPDGTYYEQYF. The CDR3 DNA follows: TGCGCCAGCAGCCCGGACGGAACTTACTACGAGCAGTACTTC.

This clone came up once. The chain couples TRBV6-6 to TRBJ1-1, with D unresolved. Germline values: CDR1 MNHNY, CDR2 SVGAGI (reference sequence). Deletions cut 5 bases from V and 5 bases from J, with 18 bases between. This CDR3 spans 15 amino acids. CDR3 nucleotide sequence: TGTGCCAGCAGTACTACGAATCAAGGTTTTACTGAAGCTTTCTTT. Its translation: CASSTTNQGFTEAFF.

CDR3 loop: CASAWGQGEQYF. The DNA of the CDR3 is TGTGCCAGCGCCTGGGGACAAGGCGAGCAGTACTTC. The chain joins TRBV5-4 to TRBJ2-7; tentative D call: TRBD1 (6 bases). The CDR3 length is 12 residues. Germline V gives CDR1 SGHNT, CDR2 YYREEE (reference sequence). V gave up 7 bases and J gave up 6 bases, with 14 bases separating them.

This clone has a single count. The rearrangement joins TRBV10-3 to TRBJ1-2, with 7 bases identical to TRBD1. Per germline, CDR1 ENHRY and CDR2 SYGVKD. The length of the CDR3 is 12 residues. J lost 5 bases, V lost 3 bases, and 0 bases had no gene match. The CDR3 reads CAISEQGYGYTF. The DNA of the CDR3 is TGTGCCATCAGTGAACAGGGGTATGGCTACACCTTC.

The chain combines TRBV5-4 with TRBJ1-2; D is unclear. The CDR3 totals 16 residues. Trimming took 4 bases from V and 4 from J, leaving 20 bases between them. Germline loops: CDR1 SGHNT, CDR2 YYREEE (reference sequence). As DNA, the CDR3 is TGTGCCAGCAGCCTTAGGAATGGGGAAATTTCCTATGGCTACACCTTC. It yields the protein CASSLRNGEISYGYTF.

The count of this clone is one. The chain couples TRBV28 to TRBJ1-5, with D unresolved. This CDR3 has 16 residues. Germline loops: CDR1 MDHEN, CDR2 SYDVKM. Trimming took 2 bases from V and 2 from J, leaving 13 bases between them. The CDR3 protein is CASSLSLWRGNQPQHF. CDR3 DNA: TGTGCCAGCAGTTTAAGTTTGTGGAGGGGCAATCAGCCCCAGCATTTT.

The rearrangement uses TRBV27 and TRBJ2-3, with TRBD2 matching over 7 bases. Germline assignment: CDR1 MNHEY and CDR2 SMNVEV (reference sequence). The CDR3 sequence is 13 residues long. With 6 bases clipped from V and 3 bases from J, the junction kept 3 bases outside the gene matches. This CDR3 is CASRYGGTDTQYF. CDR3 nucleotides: TGTGCCAGCAGGTACGGGGGGACAGATACGCAGTATTTT.

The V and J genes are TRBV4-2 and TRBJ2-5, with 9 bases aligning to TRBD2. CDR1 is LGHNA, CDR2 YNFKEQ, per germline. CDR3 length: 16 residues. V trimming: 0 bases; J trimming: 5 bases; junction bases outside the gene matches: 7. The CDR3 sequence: CASSQDGGRAGETQYF. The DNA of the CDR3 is TGTGCCAGCAGCCAAGACGGCGGGAGGGCCGGGGAGACCCAGTACTTC.

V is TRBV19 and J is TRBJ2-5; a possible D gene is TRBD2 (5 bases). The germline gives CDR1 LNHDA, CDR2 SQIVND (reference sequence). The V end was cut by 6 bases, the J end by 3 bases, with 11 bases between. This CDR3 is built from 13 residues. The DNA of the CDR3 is TGTGCCAGTAGCATAACTAGGAAAGAGACCCAGTACTTC. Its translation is CASSITRKETQYF.

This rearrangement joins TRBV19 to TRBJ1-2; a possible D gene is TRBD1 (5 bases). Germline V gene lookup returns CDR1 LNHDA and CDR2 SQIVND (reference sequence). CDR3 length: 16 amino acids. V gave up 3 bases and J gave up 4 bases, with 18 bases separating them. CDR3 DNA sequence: TGTGCCAGTAGTATGCCGGGGACGACACATCTCTATGGCTACACCTTC. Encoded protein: CASSMPGTTHLYGYTF.

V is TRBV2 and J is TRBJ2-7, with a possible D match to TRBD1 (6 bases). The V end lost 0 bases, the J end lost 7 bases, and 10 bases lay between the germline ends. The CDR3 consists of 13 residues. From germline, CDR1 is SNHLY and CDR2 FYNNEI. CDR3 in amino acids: CASSEAPGDEQYF. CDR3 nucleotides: TGTGCCAGCAGTGAAGCGCCAGGGGATGAGCAGTACTTC.

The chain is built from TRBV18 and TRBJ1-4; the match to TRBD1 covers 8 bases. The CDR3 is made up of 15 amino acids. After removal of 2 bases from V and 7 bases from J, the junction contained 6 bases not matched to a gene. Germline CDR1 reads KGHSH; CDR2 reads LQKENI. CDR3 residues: CASSPRTGKGEKLFF. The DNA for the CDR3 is TGTGCCAGCTCACCAAGGACAGGGAAAGGTGAAAAACTGTTTTTT.

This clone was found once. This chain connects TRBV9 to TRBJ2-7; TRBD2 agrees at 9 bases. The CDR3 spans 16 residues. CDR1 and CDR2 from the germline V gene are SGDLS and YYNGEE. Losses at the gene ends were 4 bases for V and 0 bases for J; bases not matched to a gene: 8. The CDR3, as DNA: TGTGCCAGCAGCAAAACTAGCGGGCTGGACTCCTACGAGCAGTACTTC. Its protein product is CASSKTSGLDSYEQYF.

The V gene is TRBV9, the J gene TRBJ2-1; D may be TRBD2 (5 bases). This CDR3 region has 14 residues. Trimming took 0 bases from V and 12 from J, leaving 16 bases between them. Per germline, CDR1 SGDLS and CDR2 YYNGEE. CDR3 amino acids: CASSVGQEVLGQFF. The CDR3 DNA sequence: TGTGCCAGCAGCGTAGGCCAGGAGGTGTTAGGGCAGTTCTTC.

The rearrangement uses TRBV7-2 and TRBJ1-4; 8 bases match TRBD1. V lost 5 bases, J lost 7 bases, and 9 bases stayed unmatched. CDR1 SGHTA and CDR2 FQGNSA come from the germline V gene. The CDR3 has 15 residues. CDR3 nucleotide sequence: TGTGCCAGCAGCCAGCGGACAGGGCGGTTTGAAAAACTGTTTTTT. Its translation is CASSQRTGRFEKLFF.

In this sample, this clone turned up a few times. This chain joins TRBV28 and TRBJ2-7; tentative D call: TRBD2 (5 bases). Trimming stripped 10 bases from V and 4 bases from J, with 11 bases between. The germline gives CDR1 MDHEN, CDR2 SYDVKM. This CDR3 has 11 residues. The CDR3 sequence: CAISGGYEQYF. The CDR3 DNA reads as TGTGCCATATCCGGAGGATACGAGCAGTACTTC.

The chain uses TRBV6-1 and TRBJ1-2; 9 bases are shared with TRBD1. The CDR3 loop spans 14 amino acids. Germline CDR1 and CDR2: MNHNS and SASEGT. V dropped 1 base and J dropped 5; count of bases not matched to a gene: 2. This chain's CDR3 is CASSEGQGGYGYTF. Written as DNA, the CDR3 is TGTGCCAGCAGTGAAGGACAGGGGGGTTATGGCTACACCTTC.

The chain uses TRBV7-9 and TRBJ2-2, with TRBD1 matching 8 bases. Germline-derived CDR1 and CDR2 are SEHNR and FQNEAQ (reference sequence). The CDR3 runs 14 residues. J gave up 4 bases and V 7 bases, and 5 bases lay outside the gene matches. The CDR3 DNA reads TGTGCCAGCACCGCGGACAGGGCCACCGGGGAGCTGTTTTTT. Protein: CASTADRATGELFF.

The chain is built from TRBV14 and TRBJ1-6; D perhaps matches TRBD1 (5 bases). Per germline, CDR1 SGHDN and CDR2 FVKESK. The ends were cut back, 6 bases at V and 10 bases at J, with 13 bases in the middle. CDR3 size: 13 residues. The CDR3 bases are TGTGCCAGCAGTCGAGACAGATACTCACCCCTCCACTTT. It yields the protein CASSRDRYSPLHF.